Shown below are 30 T cell receptor beta chains from a single sample sequenced in a study of T cells of healthy individuals. TCRdb recomputed calls from the 5' RACE reads with MiXCR, one row per CDR3 protein. The table includes approximately 58,000 distinct CDR3 sequences, approximately 14% detected once. These receptors came from a human donor in good health.

This clonotype was seen a handful of times. The V call is TRBV20-1, the J call TRBJ2-3, with D possibly matching TRBD1 (6 bases). Trimming took off 1 base at V and 2 bases at J, with 10 bases between the two ends. The germline CDR1 and CDR2 sequences are DFQATT and SNEGSKA (reference sequence). CDR3 length: 14 residues. CDR3 bases: TGCAGTGCTAGAGTATGGGACAACACAGATACGCAGTATTTT. It specifies CSARVWDNTDTQYF.

The rearrangement uses TRBV6-5 and TRBJ1-6, with TRBD1 matching over 10 bases. This CDR3 has 13 residues. The germline CDR1 and CDR2 sequences are MNHEY and SVGAGI. Trimming at V came to 5 bases and at J to 12 bases, leaving 4 bases not matched to a gene. CDR3 nucleotide sequence: TGTGCCAGCAGTACGCGGGACAGGGGACCCCTCCACTTT. It is translated as CASSTRDRGPLHF.

The sample holds a few counts of this clonotype. The rearrangement links TRBV7-2 to TRBJ1-1, with unresolved D. This CDR3 region has 13 residues. Germline CDR1 reads SGHTA; CDR2 reads FQGNSA. The ends were cut back, 4 bases at V and 10 bases at J, with 16 bases in the middle. CDR3 region: CASSSRTAPGAFF. CDR3 DNA sequence: TGTGCCAGCAGCTCAAGGACGGCTCCGGGAGCTTTCTTT.

In this sample, this clonotype turned up many times. The V and J genes are TRBV5-1 and TRBJ2-3, with 13 bases matching TRBD2. This CDR3 is 17 amino acids long. V lost 4 bases and J lost 0; bases outside the gene matches: 5. Germline lookup yields CDR1 SGHRS and CDR2 YFSETQ. CDR3 sequence (DNA): TGCGCCAGCAGCGTAGGACTAGCGGGGGCTAGCACAGATACGCAGTATTTT. This gives the protein CASSVGLAGASTDTQYF.

Only a few counts were recorded for this clonotype. V is TRBV2 and J is TRBJ2-1, with TRBD2 matching 7 bases. V shed 6 bases and J 8 bases; nucleotides not matched to a gene: 10. CDR1 is SNHLY, CDR2 FYNNEI, per germline. The CDR3 is made up of 14 amino acids. The CDR3 here is CASSPLWAGDEQFF. Here the CDR3 DNA reads TGTGCCAGCAGCCCCCTATGGGCGGGAGATGAGCAGTTCTTC.

The genes are TRBV20-1 and TRBJ1-1; 7 bases are a match to TRBD1. Germline V gene data show CDR1 as DFQATT and CDR2 as SNEGSKA (reference sequence). The CDR3 runs to 13 residues. After removal of 3 bases from V and 1 base from J, the junction contained 2 bases not matched to a gene. CDR3: CSASDRANTEAFF. In DNA, the CDR3 is TGCAGTGCTAGTGACAGGGCGAACACTGAAGCTTTCTTT.

This clonotype has a count of ten or more. The chain is built from TRBV7-9 and TRBJ1-4; a possible D gene is TRBD1 (6 bases). The germline CDR1 and CDR2 sequences are SEHNR and FQNEAQ (reference sequence). The CDR3 is made up of 14 amino acids. V was trimmed by 6 bases and J by 1 base, leaving 9 bases between them. CDR3 DNA sequence: TGTGCCAGCAGGGGGGCAAGAACTAATGAAAAACTGTTTTTT. It translates to CASRGARTNEKLFF.

The V gene is TRBV11-3, the J gene TRBJ2-3; tentatively, D is TRBD1 or TRBD2 (6 bases each). This CDR3 is 15 amino acids long. V was pared by 5 bases and J by 2 bases, with 14 bases between. CDR1 is SGHNT and CDR2 is YENEEA in the germline V gene. The CDR3 sequence: CASSPNWGATDTQYF. In DNA, the CDR3 is TGTGCCAGCAGCCCTAACTGGGGGGCCACAGATACGCAGTATTTT. Based on the CDR3 plus reference TRBV11-3 and TRBJ2-3, the full variable domain is EAGVVQSPRYKIIEKKQPVAFWCNPISGHNTLYWYLQNLGQGPELLIRYENEEAVDDSQLPKDRFSAERLKGVDSTLKIQPAELGDSAVYLCASSPNWGATDTQYFGPGTRLTVL.

This clonotype was detected many times. Here the CDR3 DNA reads TGTGCCAGCAGCGTAGATGCGGCAGATACGCAGTATTTT. Translating it yields CASSVDAADTQYF. The J gene is TRBJ2-3, the V gene TRBV9; D gene unclear. This CDR3 comprises 13 residues. Germline V gene data show CDR1 as SGDLS and CDR2 as YYNGEE. The germline V and J ends were trimmed by 0 bases and 4 bases, with 6 bases remaining between them. Full variable domain (remainder filled in from reference TRBV9 and TRBJ2-3): DSGVTQTPKHLITATGQRVTLRCSPRSGDLSVYWYQQSLDQGLQFLIQYYNGEERAKGNILERFSAQQFPDLHSELNLSSLELGDSALYFCASSVDAADTQYFGPGTRLTVL.

The V gene is TRBV7-2, the J gene TRBJ2-3, with a tentative D call TRBD2 (6 bases). This CDR3 comprises 15 residues. CDR1 is SGHTA, CDR2 FQGNSA, per germline. V dropped 1 base and J dropped 5 bases, with 13 bases sitting between them. CDR3 in amino acids: CASSLGSGDGDTQYF. The CDR3 DNA follows: TGTGCCAGCAGCTTAGGATCGGGAGATGGAGATACGCAGTATTTT.

Here the CDR3 reads CASKGGSNQPQHF. The CDR3 DNA follows: TGTGCCAGCAAGGGGGGGAGCAATCAGCCCCAGCATTTT. The rearrangement links TRBV25-1 to TRBJ1-5; the D gene is possibly TRBD1 (6 bases). Trimming shortened V by 7 bases and J by 1 base, and 8 bases separated the two germline ends. Germline V gene data show CDR1 as MGHDK and CDR2 as SYGVNS. CDR3 length: 13 amino acids.

The gene calls are TRBV20-1 and TRBJ1-2; 9 bases match TRBD1. V trimming: 5 bases; J trimming: 6 bases; junction bases outside the gene matches: 16. The CDR3 is 16 residues long. Germline CDR1 and CDR2: DFQATT and SNEGSKA (reference sequence). Here the CDR3 reads CSALNILRDRENGYTF. DNA of the CDR3: TGCAGTGCTCTTAACATTCTACGGGACAGGGAAAATGGCTACACCTTC.

This clonotype was picked up many times. The chain uses TRBV7-2 and TRBJ2-1; 8 bases map to TRBD2. From germline, CDR1 is SGHTA and CDR2 FQGNSA. Unmatched junction bases numbered 2, after V lost 1 base and J lost 6 bases. CDR3 length: 14 amino acids. The CDR3 nucleotides are TGTGCCAGCAGCTTAGTAGCGGGGCCCAATGAGCAGTTCTTC. Translation: CASSLVAGPNEQFF. Full variable domain (missing parts from reference TRBV7-2 and TRBJ2-1): GAGVSQSPSNKVTEKGKDVELRCDPISGHTALYWYRQSLGQGLEFLIYFQGNSAPDKSGLPSDRFSAERTGGSVSTLTIQRTQQEDSAVYLCASSLVAGPNEQFFGPGTRLTVL.

Many counts were recorded for this clonotype. This chain links TRBV5-8 with TRBJ1-5, with TRBD1 as a possible D gene (6 bases). Looked up from germline, CDR1 is SGHTS and CDR2 is YDEGEE. The CDR3 totals 18 residues. V gave up 0 bases and J gave up 0 bases, with 16 bases separating them. Here the CDR3 reads CASSLVTGPLHSNQPQHF. In DNA form, the CDR3 reads TGTGCCAGCAGCTTGGTCACAGGGCCTCTTCATAGCAATCAGCCCCAGCATTTT.

At least ten counts were recorded for this clonotype. The chain joins TRBV20-1 to TRBJ1-2; D gene unclear. CDR1 is DFQATT, CDR2 SNEGSKA, per germline (reference sequence). With 6 bases removed from V and 3 bases from J, the gap between germline ends came to 14 bases. The CDR3 is 13 amino acids. CDR3 coding DNA: TGCAGTGCCGAAACGGAGTCGGACTATGGCTACACCTTC. Its protein product is CSAETESDYGYTF.

V gene TRBV9 combines with J gene TRBJ2-1; D is perhaps TRBD2 (6 bases). This CDR3 is built from 18 residues. In germline, CDR1 is SGDLS, CDR2 YYNGEE. Trimming stripped 0 bases from V and 2 bases from J, with 18 bases between. CDR3 protein: CASSVEVGGTGAYNEQFF. The DNA for the CDR3 is TGTGCCAGCAGCGTAGAGGTTGGGGGGACTGGGGCCTACAATGAGCAGTTCTTC. Filled out from reference TRBV9 and TRBJ2-1, the complete variable domain reads DSGVTQTPKHLITATGQRVTLRCSPRSGDLSVYWYQQSLDQGLQFLIQYYNGEERAKGNILERFSAQQFPDLHSELNLSSLELGDSALYFCASSVEVGGTGAYNEQFFGPGTRLTVL.

This clonotype was observed at least ten times. J is TRBJ1-2 and V is TRBV6-1; D ambiguous. The CDR3 has 13 residues. Germline lookup yields CDR1 MNHNS and CDR2 SASEGT. Trimming shortened V by 2 bases and J by 2 bases, and 6 bases separated the two germline ends. The chain's CDR3 is CASSERRNYGYTF. CDR3 nucleotide sequence: TGTGCCAGCAGTGAAAGGCGGAACTATGGCTACACCTTC.

The chain recombines TRBV5-6 with TRBJ1-4, with 7 bases aligning to TRBD1. The junction had 6 bases not matched to a gene; V was cut back by 4 bases and J by 3 bases. This CDR3 spans 15 amino acids. Germline loops: CDR1 SGHDT, CDR2 YYEEEE. This chain's CDR3 is CASSQSGTANEKLFF. The CDR3 coding sequence is TGTGCCAGCAGCCAGTCCGGGACAGCTAATGAAAAACTGTTTTTT.

This clonotype turned up a few times. The chain employs TRBV5-1 and TRBJ1-4, with D possibly being TRBD1 (5 bases). This CDR3 has 14 amino acids. V lost 4 bases and J 5 bases, leaving 12 bases between the germline ends. From germline, CDR1 is SGHRS and CDR2 YFSETQ. In nucleotides, the CDR3 is TGCGCCAGCAGCCACTCGGGGGACAATGAAAAACTGTTTTTT. Its protein product is CASSHSGDNEKLFF.

The chain has TRBV6-5 and TRBJ2-7, with D possibly being TRBD1 or TRBD2 (5 bases each). This CDR3 is 15 amino acids long. Trimming removed 6 bases at V and 1 base at J, with 16 bases between. Germline values: CDR1 MNHEY, CDR2 SVGAGI. The CDR3 loop reads CASSPPGAESYEQYF. The CDR3 nucleotides read TGTGCCAGCAGCCCCCCCGGGGCCGAGTCCTACGAGCAGTACTTC.

This clonotype was observed a few times. This sequence joins TRBV7-2 and TRBJ2-1; D unresolved. The germline gives CDR1 SGHTA, CDR2 FQGNSA. This CDR3 contains 12 residues. V lost 1 base, J lost 11 bases, and 9 bases lay in between. The CDR3 region has the DNA TGTGCCAGCAGCTTAGTGTCGGGCCAGCAGTTCTTC. This sequence encodes CASSLVSGQQFF. The full variable domain, rest sourced from reference TRBV7-2 and TRBJ2-1, is GAGVSQSPSNKVTEKGKDVELRCDPISGHTALYWYRQSLGQGLEFLIYFQGNSAPDKSGLPSDRFSAERTGGSVSTLTIQRTQQEDSAVYLCASSLVSGQQFFGPGTRLTVL.

This clonotype was detected ten times or more. The chain joins TRBV19 to TRBJ2-3; D ambiguous. The CDR3 consists of 15 residues. The germline V gene encodes CDR1 LNHDA and CDR2 SQIVND (reference sequence). V shed 3 bases and J shed 2 bases, with 12 bases lying between them. The CDR3 here is CASSMSLPFTDTQYF. CDR3 in DNA: TGTGCCAGTAGTATGTCGCTACCTTTCACAGATACGCAGTATTTT.

This clonotype showed up just once. This sequence joins TRBV6-5 and TRBJ2-3; 10 nucleotides align to TRBD2. V lost 1 base to trimming and J lost 4 bases; unmatched junction nucleotides: 17. This CDR3 has 20 amino acids. The V gene's germline CDR1 is MNHEY and CDR2 SVGAGI. The CDR3 sequence is CASSYFSGGAVEGRADTQYF. CDR3 DNA sequence: TGTGCCAGCAGTTACTTCAGCGGGGGGGCGGTTGAGGGGAGGGCAGATACGCAGTATTTT.

The chain carries TRBV21-1 and TRBJ1-1. TRBV21-1 is recorded as a pseudogene. The CDR3 runs to 12 residues. CDR3 DNA sequence: TGTGCCAGCAGCAAAGCGCGCCGTGAAGCTTTCTTT. Residues: CASSKARREAFF.

V and J are TRBV5-6 and TRBJ2-6, with D hard to call. Germline CDR1 and CDR2: SGHDT and YYEEEE. V was pared by 4 bases and J by 3 bases, with 20 bases between. The CDR3 totals 18 residues. CDR3 sequence reads: CASSEMRRRPSGANVLTF. DNA for the CDR3: TGTGCCAGCAGCGAGATGAGGCGTCGACCCAGTGGGGCCAACGTCCTGACTTTC.

The sample holds many counts of this clonotype. The genes are TRBV5-1 and TRBJ2-5; TRBD2 aligns across 16 bases. The CDR3 covers 18 residues. Looked up from germline, CDR1 is SGHRS and CDR2 is YFSETQ. V was clipped by 3 bases and J by 4 bases; unmatched bases: 9. The CDR3 protein is CASSYSGTSGGARETQYF. CDR3 coding DNA: TGCGCCAGCAGCTACTCCGGGACTAGCGGGGGGGCCCGAGAGACCCAGTACTTC.

This clonotype occurred many times. The chain couples TRBV29-1 to TRBJ2-1; possibly TRBD2 for D (6 bases). This CDR3 has 14 residues. V was trimmed by 7 bases and J by 3 bases, leaving 16 bases between them. The germline gives CDR1 SQVTM, CDR2 ANQGSEA. The chain's CDR3 is CSGTPGLGYNEQFF. Here the CDR3 DNA reads TGCAGCGGTACGCCGGGACTGGGCTACAATGAGCAGTTCTTC.

The sample holds a few counts of this clonotype. The V and J genes are TRBV11-1 and TRBJ1-1; weak D call: TRBD1 (5 bases). CDR1 SGHAT and CDR2 FQDESV come from the germline V gene (reference sequence). The CDR3 is 14 amino acids. Trimming cost V 5 bases and J 12 bases, with 22 bases left between them. The CDR3 is CASSPRPGTVMSFF. As DNA, the CDR3 is TGTGCCAGCAGCCCTCGGCCGGGGACGGTGATGTCTTTCTTT.

The genes are TRBV20-1 and TRBJ2-3, with 10 bases identical to TRBD2. With 0 bases clipped from V and 1 base from J, the junction kept 7 bases outside the gene matches. CDR1 and CDR2 (germline): DFQATT, SNEGSKA (reference sequence). The CDR3 runs 17 residues. The CDR3 protein is CSARDEAGGPRTDTQYF. DNA of the CDR3: TGCAGTGCTAGAGATGAAGCGGGGGGGCCACGCACAGATACGCAGTATTTT.

Only a few counts were recorded for this clonotype. The chain uses TRBV4-3 and TRBJ1-5; D call uncertain. The CDR3 has 15 amino acids. Trimming removed 0 bases from V and 1 base from J, with 7 bases in between. CDR1 is LGHNA and CDR2 is YSLEER in the germline V gene. The CDR3 loop is CASSQDLLSNQPQHF. CDR3 nucleotides: TGCGCCAGCAGCCAAGACCTACTAAGCAATCAGCCCCAGCATTTT.